This T cell receptor (beta chain) was captured in a study of beta chain features in type 1 diabetes. Looking at the study overall: Examined across all samples were almost 110 million sorted cells.

Of the isolated RNA, all was reverse transcribed, and so the sequenced material was expressed TCRB transcripts. The protocol was immunoSEQ multiplex PCR, while the TCRdb copy is restricted to in-frame clones and leaves out a portion. The profile shows 350,000 to 450,000 clones, 10% to 15% of them singletons. The CDR3 has 17 residues. Germline CDR1 is KGHSH and CDR2 is LQKENI. Deletions cut 0 bases from V and 3 bases from J, with 15 bases between. As regards this clone: Antigen unknown.

General study results and limits: Junctions at VDJ sites from type 1 diabetes patients had fewer insertions and more deletions. Within each of all four CD4+ subsets, Type 1 diabetes patients had TCRB CDR3s that were moderately but significantly shorter.

The chain is built from TRBV18 and TRBJ2-1; D gene uncertain. The receptor comes from a woman aged 18 to 35 with type 1 diabetes. The sequenced sample was naive CD4+ T cells from blood. Written as DNA, the CDR3 is TGTGCCAGCTCACCACCGGGCTTACTCATCAACTACAATGAGCAGTTCTTC. Amino acids: CASSPPGLLINYNEQFF.